These 11 T cell receptor beta chains share one sample of origin, sequenced in a study of T cell responses to AZD1222 COVID-19 vaccine. Libraries were prepared by immunoSEQ multiplex PCR; TCRdb keeps only in-frame clonotypes and omits some of them. The data hold about 120,000 clones, with approximately 91% observed a single time. The sample was peripheral blood, taken 28 days after the second AZD1222 dose. All receptors come from an adult who received the AZD1222 COVID-19 vaccine.

This chain connects TRBV27 to TRBJ1-4; TRBD1 is a possible D gene (6 bases). Trimming took 5 bases from V and 3 from J, leaving 19 bases between them. This CDR3 is 17 amino acids long. Germline CDR1 and CDR2: MNHEY and SMNVEV (reference sequence). The CDR3 here is CASSPKRGAGANEKLFF. CDR3 bases: TGTGCCAGCAGTCCAAAGCGGGGGGCCGGGGCTAATGAAAAACTGTTTTTT.

Comments on this clone: Other DNA sequences in this specimen translate into the identical CDR3. The chain is built from TRBV28 and TRBJ2-5; TRBD1 matches 7 bases. With 6 bases clipped from V and 4 bases from J, the junction kept 5 bases outside the gene matches. This CDR3 has 13 amino acids. Germline-derived CDR1 and CDR2 are MDHEN and SYDVKM. Here the CDR3 reads CASSSGGLETQYF. As DNA, the CDR3 is TGTGCCAGCAGCTCAGGGGGTCTAGAGACCCAGTACTTC.

V and J are TRBV9 and TRBJ2-1; perhaps TRBD2 as D (6 bases). CDR1 SGDLS and CDR2 YYNGEE come from the germline V gene. This CDR3 contains 15 residues. Trimming cost V 2 bases and J 0 bases, with 9 bases left between them. CDR3 coding DNA: TGTGCCAGCAGCGTGGGACTGAGCTCCTACAATGAGCAGTTCTTC. Translated, it gives CASSVGLSSYNEQFF.

This sequence joins TRBV7-9 and TRBJ1-2; 9 nucleotides align to TRBD1. Germline assignment: CDR1 SEHNR and CDR2 FQNEAQ (reference sequence). With 5 bases clipped from V and 3 bases from J, the junction kept 4 bases outside the gene matches. This CDR3 has 14 amino acids. The CDR3 loop reads CASSPRTGDYGYTF. Written as DNA, the CDR3 is TGTGCCAGCAGCCCCCGGACAGGGGACTATGGCTACACCTTC.

This sequence joins TRBV28 and TRBJ1-4; D unclear. V was shortened by 2 bases and J by 7 bases, with 11 bases between the two germline ends. The length of the CDR3 is 14 residues. CDR1 MDHEN and CDR2 SYDVKM come from the germline V gene. The CDR3, as DNA: TGTGCCAGCAGTTTAGCCAGGTCGGGTGAAAAACTGTTTTTT. Its protein product is CASSLARSGEKLFF. The full variable domain, in which reference TRBV28 and TRBJ1-4 provide the parts outside the CDR3, is DVKVTQSSRYLVKRTGEKVFLECVQDMDHENMFWYRQDPGLGLRLIYFSYDVKMKEKGDIPEGYSVSREKKERFSLILESASTNQTSMYLCASSLARSGEKLFFGSGTQLSVL.

The chain uses TRBV30 and TRBJ1-6; perhaps TRBD1 as D (5 bases). CDR1 and CDR2 from the germline V gene are GTSNPN and SVGIG (reference sequence). V gave up 0 bases and J gave up 9 bases, with 15 bases separating them. This CDR3 contains 15 residues. The DNA for the CDR3 is TGTGCCTGGAGTGTACATAGGGGCGGAGGTTCACCCCTCCACTTT. Protein sequence: CAWSVHRGGGSPLHF.

This chain links TRBV3-1 (or the pseudogene TRBV3-2) with TRBJ2-5; D call uncertain. The V gene's germline CDR1 is LGHDT and CDR2 YNNKEL (reference sequence). The CDR3 spans 11 residues. V was shortened by 5 bases and J by 5 bases, with 6 bases between the two germline ends. In DNA, the CDR3 is TGTGCCAGCAGCGCTGGGGAGACCCAGTACTTC. This encodes CASSAGETQYF.

In its sample, this clone was seen once. CDR3 sequence (DNA): TGTGCCAGCAGCTCATACCGGACCGATAAGGGCTACACCTTC. This sequence encodes CASSSYRTDKGYTF. The rearrangement joins TRBV5-4 to TRBJ1-2; no reliable D call. V shed 3 bases and J shed 8 bases, with 17 bases lying between them. The germline gives CDR1 SGHNT, CDR2 YYREEE (reference sequence). The CDR3 length is 14 residues.

The V gene is TRBV5-1, the J gene TRBJ2-5, with D maybe TRBD1 (5 bases). Germline values: CDR1 SGHRS, CDR2 YFSETQ. The CDR3 totals 15 residues. Trimming left V 3 bases short and J 1 base short, with 13 bases between. The CDR3 DNA is TGCGCCAGCAGCTCGGACACGTGGACCCAAGAGACCCAGTACTTC. It encodes CASSSDTWTQETQYF.

This chain links TRBV9 with TRBJ2-7, with D maybe TRBD2 (5 bases). The CDR3 is 15 amino acids. Per germline, CDR1 SGDLS and CDR2 YYNGEE. Trimming cost V 1 base and J 2 bases, with 13 bases left between them. CDR3 DNA: TGTGCCAGCAGCGTAAGCGGAGCGAAAACCTACGAGCAGTACTTC. Protein: CASSVSGAKTYEQYF. The full variable domain, in which reference TRBV9 and TRBJ2-7 provide the parts outside the CDR3, is DSGVTQTPKHLITATGQRVTLRCSPRSGDLSVYWYQQSLDQGLQFLIQYYNGEERAKGNILERFSAQQFPDLHSELNLSSLELGDSALYFCASSVSGAKTYEQYFGPGTRLTVT.

This chain connects TRBV5-4 to TRBJ1-2, with 9 bases aligning to TRBD1. The V gene end was trimmed by 4 bases and the J gene end by 4 bases; junction bases not matched to a gene: 8. Germline V lookup: CDR1 SGHNT, CDR2 YYREEE (reference sequence). This CDR3 is built from 15 residues. This CDR3 reads CASSRDREIIYGYTF. CDR3 DNA: TGTGCCAGCAGCCGGGACAGGGAGATCATCTATGGCTACACCTTC.